These T cell receptor beta chains were read from a single sample in a study of T cells in Graves' hyperthyroidism and ophthalmopathy. Each CDR3 protein gets one entry after TCRdb re-called the multiplex PCR reads with MiXCR. The sample records about 360,000 distinct CDR3 sequences, around 13% being singletons. The specimen was blood. These receptors were taken from a woman between 18 and 29 years old with Graves' hyperthyroidism. Each CDR3 is given with its conserved first and last residue. The D gene is left open where the match is weak. Size is omitted from some rows. Given values are once, few, many or a class for expanded clones.

>TRBJ2-1|TRBV30|TRBD2|many
CAWSALAGGEQFF
TGTGCCTGGAGTGCCCTAGCGGGAGGGGAGCAGTTCTTC
>TRBJ2-1|TRBV7-3|TRBD2|-
CASSLSPGLAVNEQFF
TGTGCCAGCAGCTTATCTCCGGGACTAGCGGTCAATGAGCAGTTCTTC
>TRBJ1-2|TRBV6-2/TRBV6-3|TRBD1|many
CASSYQGVTYGYTF
TGTGCCAGCAGTTACCAGGGGGTGACTTATGGCTACACCTTC
>TRBJ1-1|TRBV7-8|-|many
CASSLAAGQGTEAFF
TGTGCCAGCAGCTTAGCGGCAGGGCAAGGGACTGAAGCTTTCTTT
>TRBJ1-6|TRBV3-1|TRBD1|few
CASSQGDSYNSPLHF
TGTGCCAGCAGCCAAGGGGACAGTTATAATTCACCCCTCCACTTT
>TRBJ2-5|TRBV4-1|-|many
CASSRLVRETQYF
TGCGCCAGCAGCCGGTTGGTGCGGGAGACCCAGTACTTC
>TRBJ2-4|TRBV10-1|-|many
CASTYRVAKNIQYF
TGCGCCAGCACCTACAGGGTAGCCAAAAACATTCAGTACTTC
>TRBJ1-1|TRBV5-1|TRBD1|-
CASSPRGRYTEAFF
TGCGCCAGCAGCCCCAGGGGGCGGTACACTGAAGCTTTCTTT
>TRBJ2-3|TRBV7-9|-|-
CASSLTENTQYF
TGTGCCAGCAGCTTAACCGAAAATACGCAGTATTTT
>TRBJ2-7|TRBV7-2|-|many
CASSLGGRSGQYF
TGTGCCAGCAGCTTAGGTGGGAGAAGCGGGCAGTACTTC
>TRBJ1-6|TRBV20-1|TRBD1|many
CSARGDRENSPLHF
TGCAGTGCTAGAGGGGACAGGGAAAATTCACCCCTCCACTTT
>TRBJ2-3|TRBV7-2|TRBD2|-
CASSSVPGLAGGQKDTQYF
TGTGCCAGCAGCTCTGTCCCGGGACTAGCGGGAGGACAGAAAGATACGCAGTATTTT
>TRBJ2-2|TRBV12-3/TRBV12-4|-|many
CASSLMGYGELFF
TGTGCCAGCAGTTTAATGGGGTACGGGGAGCTGTTTTTT
>TRBJ2-1|TRBV2|-|many
CASSERGNEQFF
TGTGCCAGCAGTGAAAGGGGCAATGAGCAGTTCTTC
>TRBJ1-2|TRBV19|-|many
CASSMGIYGYTF
TGTGCCAGTAGTATGGGGATTTATGGCTACACCTTC
>TRBJ1-1|TRBV6-2/TRBV6-3|-|-
CASSFKVRAFF
TGTGCCAGCAGTTTTAAGGTGCGGGCTTTCTTT
>TRBJ2-7|TRBV20-1|TRBD1|many
CSAPPGQGKSYEQYF
TGCAGTGCTCCCCCGGGACAGGGTAAATCCTACGAGCAGTACTTC
>TRBJ2-1|TRBV30|-|few
CAWLGLLNEQFF
TGTGCCTGGCTGGGGTTATTAAATGAGCAGTTCTTC
>TRBJ1-2|TRBV28|-|-
CASSSPGTALNYGYTF
TGTGCCAGCAGTTCCCCCGGGACCGCCTTAAACTATGGCTACACCTTC
>TRBJ1-2|TRBV29-1|-|many
CSVAQGRTSGYTF
TGCAGCGTTGCACAGGGAAGGACGTCTGGCTACACCTTC
>TRBJ1-1|TRBV5-1|-|many
CASSLGPGSPFEAFF
TGCGCCAGCAGCTTGGGACCGGGGAGTCCATTCGAAGCTTTCTTT
>TRBJ1-2|TRBV3-1|-|many
CASSQSKTGYTF
TGTGCCAGCAGCCAATCCAAGACGGGCTACACCTTC
>TRBJ1-1|TRBV3-1|-|many
CASSHSLDTEAFF
TGTGCCAGCAGCCACAGTCTGGACACTGAAGCTTTCTTT
>TRBJ1-3|TRBV12-3/TRBV12-4|TRBD1|-
CASRAGQGTPGNTIYF
TGTGCCAGCAGGGCCGGACAGGGAACTCCTGGAAACACCATATATTTT
>TRBJ1-6|TRBV20-1|-|many
CSAHGQTTYNSPLHF
TGCAGTGCTCATGGGCAGACCACCTATAATTCACCCCTCCACTTT
>TRBJ2-1|TRBV20-1|-|many
CSARRGAFNEQFF
TGCAGTGCTAGGAGGGGCGCGTTCAATGAGCAGTTCTTC